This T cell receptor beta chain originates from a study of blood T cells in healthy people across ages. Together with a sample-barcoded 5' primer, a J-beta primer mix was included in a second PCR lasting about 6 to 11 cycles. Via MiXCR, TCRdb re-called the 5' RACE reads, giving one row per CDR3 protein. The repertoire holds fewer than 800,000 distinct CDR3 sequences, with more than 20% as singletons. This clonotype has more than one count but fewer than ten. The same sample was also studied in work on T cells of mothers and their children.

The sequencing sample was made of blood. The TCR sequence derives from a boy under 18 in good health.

CDR3 DNA sequence: TGTGCCATACGCGACAGGGCTGATGAGCAGTTCTTC. Residues: CAIRDRADEQFF. V and J are TRBV10-3 and TRBJ2-1, with 7 bases identical to TRBD1. V dropped 9 bases and J dropped 8; count of bases not matched to a gene: 7. This CDR3 has 12 amino acids. Germline-derived CDR1 and CDR2 are ENHRY and SYGVKD.